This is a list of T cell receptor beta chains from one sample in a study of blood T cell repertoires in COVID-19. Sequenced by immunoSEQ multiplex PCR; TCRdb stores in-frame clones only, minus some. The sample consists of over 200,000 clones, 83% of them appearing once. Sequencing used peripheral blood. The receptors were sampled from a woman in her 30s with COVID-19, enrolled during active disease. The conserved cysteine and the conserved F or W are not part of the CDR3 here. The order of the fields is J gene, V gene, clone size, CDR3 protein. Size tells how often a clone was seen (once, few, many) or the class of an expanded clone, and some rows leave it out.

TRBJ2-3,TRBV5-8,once,ASSLRQGGTDTQY
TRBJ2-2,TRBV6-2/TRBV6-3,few,ASSTPRHQTYTGELF
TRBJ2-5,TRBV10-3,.,AISRTSGGQETQY
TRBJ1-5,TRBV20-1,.,SASMGQGYQPQH
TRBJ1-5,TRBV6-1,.,ASSEPDRGNYNNQPQH
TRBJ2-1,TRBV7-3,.,ASGLAAYNEQF
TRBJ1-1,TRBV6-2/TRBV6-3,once,ASSYYGVRTEAF
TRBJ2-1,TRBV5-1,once,ASSLLPRGENEQF
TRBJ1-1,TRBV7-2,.,ASSFHPLLNTEAF
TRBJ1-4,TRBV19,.,ASTDPGGPNEKLF
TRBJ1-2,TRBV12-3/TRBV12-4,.,ASRPGQGNGYT
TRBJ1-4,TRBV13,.,ASSSPTATK
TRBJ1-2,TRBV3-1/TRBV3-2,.,ASSPGLT
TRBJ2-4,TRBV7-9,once,ASSPAGGLAKNIQY
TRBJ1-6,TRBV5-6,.,ASSLGTDYNSPLH
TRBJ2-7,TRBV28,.,ASNEGSSYEQY
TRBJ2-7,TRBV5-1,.,ASSLPAANEQY
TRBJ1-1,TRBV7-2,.,ASSLGLGGNTEAF
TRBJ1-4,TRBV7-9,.,ASSVTGETNEKLF
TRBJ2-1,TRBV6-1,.,ASSETPRGQF
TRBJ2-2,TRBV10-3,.,ALGQEGPGELF
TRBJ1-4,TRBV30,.,AWSSTEGAGEKLF
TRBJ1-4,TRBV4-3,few,ASSPALTRTGNEKLF
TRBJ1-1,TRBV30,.,AWSVPGGLRLTEAF
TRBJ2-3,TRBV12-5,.,ASGLVHLGGNTTDTQY
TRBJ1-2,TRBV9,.,ASSVNMDYGYT
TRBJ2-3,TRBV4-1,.,ASSQPLREDTQY
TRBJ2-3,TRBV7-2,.,ASSLVSGGAKDTQY
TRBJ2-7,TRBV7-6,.,ASSAQTGSSYEQY